This T cell receptor (beta chain) was captured in a study of T-cell reconstitution after alpha-beta-depleted transplantation in children. This clonotype came up a few times. This CDR3 contains 13 residues. V shed 4 bases and J shed 4 bases, with 10 bases lying between them. The TCRbeta library incorporated unique molecular identifiers. TCRdb re-called the PCR reads with MiXCR, one entry per CDR3 protein. This table has about 640,000 distinct CDR3 sequences, 15% to 20% appearing once. The chain links TRBV12-3 or TRBV12-4 to TRBJ1-1; unclear D gene. This clonotype was sampled from a human donor who donated a stem cell graft to a child with acute myeloid leukemia. Sample: PBMCs from the stem cell graft donor, taken from the stem cell graft. CDR3 in amino acids: CASSYFRTTEAFF. The CDR3 DNA reads TGTGCCAGCAGTTACTTCCGGACCACTGAAGCTTTCTTT.